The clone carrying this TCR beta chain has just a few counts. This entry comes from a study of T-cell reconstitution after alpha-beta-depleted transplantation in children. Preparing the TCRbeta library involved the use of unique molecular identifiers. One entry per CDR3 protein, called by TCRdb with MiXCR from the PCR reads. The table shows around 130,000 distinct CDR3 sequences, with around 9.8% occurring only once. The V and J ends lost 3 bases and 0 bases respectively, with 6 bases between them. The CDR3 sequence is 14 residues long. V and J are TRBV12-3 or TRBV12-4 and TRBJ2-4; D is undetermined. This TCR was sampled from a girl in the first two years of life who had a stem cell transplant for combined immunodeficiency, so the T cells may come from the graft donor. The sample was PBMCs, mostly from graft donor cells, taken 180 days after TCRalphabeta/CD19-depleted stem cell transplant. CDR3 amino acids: CASSFPLAKNIQYF. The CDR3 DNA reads TGTGCCAGCAGTTTTCCGCTAGCCAAAAACATTCAGTACTTC.